This TCR beta chain was observed in a study of blood T cell repertoires in COVID-19. As for the study in general: Sites across the United States, Italy and Spain contributed samples from acute and convalescent COVID-19.

Assay: immunoSEQ multiplex PCR; the TCRdb copy retains only in-frame clones and omits some. The sample includes 400,000 or so clones, 90% of them seen just once. In germline, CDR1 is LNHDA, CDR2 SQIVND (reference sequence). The CDR3 is 15 residues long. V was pared by 8 bases and J by 0 bases, with 13 bases between. This chain connects TRBV19 to TRBJ2-2; the D gene is possibly TRBD1 (6 bases). The TCR comes from a man aged 18 to 29 who had recovered from COVID-19. The specimen sequenced was PBMCs or T cells enriched from blood (not recorded which). The DNA of the CDR3 is TGTGCCAGTCGGGATGCAGGGGCGAACACCGGGGAGCTGTTTTTT. This translates into CASRDAGANTGELFF.